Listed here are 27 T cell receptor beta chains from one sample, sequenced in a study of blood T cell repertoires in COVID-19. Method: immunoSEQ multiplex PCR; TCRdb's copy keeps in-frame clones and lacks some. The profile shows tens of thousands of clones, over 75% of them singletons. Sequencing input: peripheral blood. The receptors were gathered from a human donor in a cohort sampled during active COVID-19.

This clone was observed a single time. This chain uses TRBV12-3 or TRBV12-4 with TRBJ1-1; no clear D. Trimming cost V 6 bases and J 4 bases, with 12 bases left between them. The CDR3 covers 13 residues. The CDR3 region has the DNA TGTGCCAGCAGCCTCCAACGGGGCACTGAAGCTTTCTTT. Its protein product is CASSLQRGTEAFF.

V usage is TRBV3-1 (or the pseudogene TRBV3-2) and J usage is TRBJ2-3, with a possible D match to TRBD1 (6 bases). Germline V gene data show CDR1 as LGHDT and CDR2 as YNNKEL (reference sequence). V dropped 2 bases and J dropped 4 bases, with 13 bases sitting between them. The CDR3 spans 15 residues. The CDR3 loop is CASSQNRAPPDTQYF. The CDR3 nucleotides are TGTGCCAGCAGCCAAAACAGGGCCCCCCCAGATACGCAGTATTTT.

CDR3: CALDRSLNTEAFF. The CDR3 region has the DNA TGTGCCTTGGACAGGAGCCTGAACACTGAAGCTTTCTTT. V and J are TRBV30 and TRBJ1-1; 7 positions agree with TRBD1. V trimming: 7 bases; J trimming: 0 bases; junction bases outside the gene matches: 5. The CDR3 covers 13 residues. In germline, CDR1 is GTSNPN, CDR2 SVGIG (reference sequence).

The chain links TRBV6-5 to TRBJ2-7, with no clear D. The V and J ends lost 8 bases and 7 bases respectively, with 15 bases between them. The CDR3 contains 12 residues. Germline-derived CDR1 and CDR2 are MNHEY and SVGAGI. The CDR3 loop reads CASANFQREQYF. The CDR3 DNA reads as TGTGCCAGCGCCAACTTCCAGAGGGAGCAGTACTTC.

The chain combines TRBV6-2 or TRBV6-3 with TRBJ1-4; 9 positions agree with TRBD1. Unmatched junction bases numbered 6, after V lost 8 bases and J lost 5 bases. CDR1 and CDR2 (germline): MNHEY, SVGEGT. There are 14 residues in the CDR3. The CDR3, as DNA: TGTGCCAGCGGCCGAGGACAGGGGAATGAAAAACTGTTTTTT. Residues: CASGRGQGNEKLFF.

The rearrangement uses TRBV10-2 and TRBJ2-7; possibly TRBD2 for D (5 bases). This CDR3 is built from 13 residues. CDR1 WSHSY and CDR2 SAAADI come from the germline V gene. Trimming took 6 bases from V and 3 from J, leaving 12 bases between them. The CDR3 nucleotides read TGCGCCAGCAGAACGGGGAGCCTCTACGAGCAGTACTTC. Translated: CASRTGSLYEQYF.

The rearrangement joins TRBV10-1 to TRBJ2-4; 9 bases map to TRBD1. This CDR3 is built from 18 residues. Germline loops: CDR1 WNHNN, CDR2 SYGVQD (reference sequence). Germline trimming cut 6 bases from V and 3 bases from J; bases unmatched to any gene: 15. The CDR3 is CASRKGEKQGADKNIQYF. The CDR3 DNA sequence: TGCGCCAGCAGGAAGGGGGAAAAACAGGGGGCTGACAAAAACATTCAGTACTTC.

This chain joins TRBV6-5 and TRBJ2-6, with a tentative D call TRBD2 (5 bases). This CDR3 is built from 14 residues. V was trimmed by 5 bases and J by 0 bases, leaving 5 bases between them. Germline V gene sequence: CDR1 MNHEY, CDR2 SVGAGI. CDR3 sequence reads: CASSRDSGANVLTF. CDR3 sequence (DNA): TGTGCCAGCAGTCGGGACTCTGGGGCCAACGTCCTGACTTTC.

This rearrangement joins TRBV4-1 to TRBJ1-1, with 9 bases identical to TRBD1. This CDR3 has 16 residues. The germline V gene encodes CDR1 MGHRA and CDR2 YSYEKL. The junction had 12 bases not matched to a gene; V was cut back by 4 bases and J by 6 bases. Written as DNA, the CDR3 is TGCGCCAGCAGCCGAACCGGACAGGGGCGTCCGGCTGAAGCTTTCTTT. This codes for CASSRTGQGRPAEAFF.

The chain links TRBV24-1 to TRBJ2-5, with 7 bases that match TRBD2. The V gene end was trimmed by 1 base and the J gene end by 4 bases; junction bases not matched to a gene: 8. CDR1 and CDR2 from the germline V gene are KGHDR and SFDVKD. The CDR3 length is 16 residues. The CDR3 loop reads CATSDFGAGRIETQYF. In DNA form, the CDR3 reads TGTGCCACCAGTGATTTTGGAGCGGGGCGAATAGAGACCCAGTACTTC.

In nucleotides, the CDR3 is TGTGCCAGCAGCTTAGGACGGGAGGGAAAACTGTTTTTT. Residues: CASSLGREGKLFF. The rearrangement joins TRBV11-2 to TRBJ1-4; D remains ambiguous. Germline V gives CDR1 SGHAT, CDR2 FQNNGV. The CDR3 has 13 amino acids. V was trimmed by 1 base and J by 10 bases, leaving 10 bases between them.

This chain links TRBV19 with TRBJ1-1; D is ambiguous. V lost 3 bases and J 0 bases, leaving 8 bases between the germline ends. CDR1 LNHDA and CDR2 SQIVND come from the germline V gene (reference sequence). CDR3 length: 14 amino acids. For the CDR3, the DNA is TGTGCCAGTAGTATGGGAGGGATGAACACTGAAGCTTTCTTT. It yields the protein CASSMGGMNTEAFF.

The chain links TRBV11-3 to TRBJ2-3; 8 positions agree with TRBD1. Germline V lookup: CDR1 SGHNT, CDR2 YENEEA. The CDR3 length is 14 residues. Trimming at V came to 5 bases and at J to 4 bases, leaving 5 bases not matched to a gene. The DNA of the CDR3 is TGTGCCAGCAGCCCCCCGGACAGGGCAGATACGCAGTATTTT. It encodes CASSPPDRADTQYF. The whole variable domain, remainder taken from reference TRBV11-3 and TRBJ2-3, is EAGVVQSPRYKIIEKKQPVAFWCNPISGHNTLYWYLQNLGQGPELLIRYENEEAVDDSQLPKDRFSAERLKGVDSTLKIQPAELGDSAVYLCASSPPDRADTQYFGPGTRLTVL.

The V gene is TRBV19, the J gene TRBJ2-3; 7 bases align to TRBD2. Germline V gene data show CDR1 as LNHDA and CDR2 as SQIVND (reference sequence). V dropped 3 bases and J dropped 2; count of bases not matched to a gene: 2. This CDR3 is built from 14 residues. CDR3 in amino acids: CASSIGGVTDTQYF. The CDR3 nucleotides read TGTGCCAGTAGTATTGGGGGGGTCACAGATACGCAGTATTTT.

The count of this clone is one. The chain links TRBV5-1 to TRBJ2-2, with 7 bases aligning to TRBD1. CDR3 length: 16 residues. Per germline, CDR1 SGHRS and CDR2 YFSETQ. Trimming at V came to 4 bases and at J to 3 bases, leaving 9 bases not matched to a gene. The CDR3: CASSLTGTAYTGELFF. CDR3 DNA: TGCGCCAGCAGCCTAACCGGGACAGCCTACACCGGGGAGCTGTTTTTT.

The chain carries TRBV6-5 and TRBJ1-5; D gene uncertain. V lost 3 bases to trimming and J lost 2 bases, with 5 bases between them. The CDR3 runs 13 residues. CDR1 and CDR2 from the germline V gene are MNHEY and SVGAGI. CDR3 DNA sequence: TGTGCCAGCAGTTATAATCGCAATCAGCCCCAGCATTTT. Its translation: CASSYNRNQPQHF.

The CDR3 loop reads CAWSDRGDSEAFF. CDR3 DNA: TGTGCCTGGAGCGACAGGGGGGATTCTGAAGCTTTCTTT. The V call is TRBV30, the J call TRBJ1-1; 9 bases line up with TRBD1. There are 13 residues in the CDR3. Germline V gene data show CDR1 as GTSNPN and CDR2 as SVGIG (reference sequence). V was pared by 3 bases and J by 6 bases, with 5 bases of the junction left unmatched.

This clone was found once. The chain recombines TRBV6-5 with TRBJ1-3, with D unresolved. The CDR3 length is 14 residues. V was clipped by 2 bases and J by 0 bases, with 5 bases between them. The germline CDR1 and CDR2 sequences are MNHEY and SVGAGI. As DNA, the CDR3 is TGTGCCAGCAGTTACGGTAGCTCTGGAAACACCATATATTTT. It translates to CASSYGSSGNTIYF.

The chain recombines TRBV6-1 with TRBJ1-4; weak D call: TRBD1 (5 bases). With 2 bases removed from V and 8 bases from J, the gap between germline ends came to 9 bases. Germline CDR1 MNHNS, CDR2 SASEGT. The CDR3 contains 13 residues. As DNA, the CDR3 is TGTGCCAGCAGTGAATGGGGGGACGAAAAACTGTTTTTT. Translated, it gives CASSEWGDEKLFF.

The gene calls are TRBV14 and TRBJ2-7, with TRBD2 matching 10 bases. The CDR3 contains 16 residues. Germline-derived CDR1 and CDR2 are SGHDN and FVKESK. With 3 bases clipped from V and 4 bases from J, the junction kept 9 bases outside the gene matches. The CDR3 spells CASSQRAGGPGYEQYF. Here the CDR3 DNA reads TGTGCCAGCAGCCAGAGAGCGGGAGGGCCAGGATACGAGCAGTACTTC.

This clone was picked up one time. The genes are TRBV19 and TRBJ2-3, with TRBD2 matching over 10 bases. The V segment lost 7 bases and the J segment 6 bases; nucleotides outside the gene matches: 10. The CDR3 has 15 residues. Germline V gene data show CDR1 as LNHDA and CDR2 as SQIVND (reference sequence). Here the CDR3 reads CASMGSGGLVDTQYF. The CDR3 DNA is TGTGCCAGTATGGGTAGCGGGGGGTTGGTGGATACGCAGTATTTT.

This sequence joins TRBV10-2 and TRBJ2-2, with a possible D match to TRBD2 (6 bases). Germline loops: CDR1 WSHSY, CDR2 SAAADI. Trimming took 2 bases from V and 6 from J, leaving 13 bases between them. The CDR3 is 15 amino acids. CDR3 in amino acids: CASSERSGVAGELFF. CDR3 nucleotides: TGCGCCAGCAGTGAGAGGTCGGGAGTGGCCGGGGAGCTGTTTTTT.

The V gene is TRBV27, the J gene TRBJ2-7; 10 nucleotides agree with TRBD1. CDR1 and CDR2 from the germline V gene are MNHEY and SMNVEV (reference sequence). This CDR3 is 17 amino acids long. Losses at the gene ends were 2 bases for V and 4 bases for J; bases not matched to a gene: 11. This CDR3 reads CASSLNSFRDRGYEQYF. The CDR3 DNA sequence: TGTGCCAGCAGTTTAAATTCTTTCCGGGACAGGGGTTACGAGCAGTACTTC.

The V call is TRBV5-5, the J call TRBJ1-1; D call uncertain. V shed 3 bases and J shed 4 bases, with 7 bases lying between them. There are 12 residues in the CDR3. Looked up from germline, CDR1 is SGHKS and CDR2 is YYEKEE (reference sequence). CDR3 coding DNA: TGTGCCAGCAGCTCATTGTTCACTGAAGCTTTCTTT. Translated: CASSSLFTEAFF.

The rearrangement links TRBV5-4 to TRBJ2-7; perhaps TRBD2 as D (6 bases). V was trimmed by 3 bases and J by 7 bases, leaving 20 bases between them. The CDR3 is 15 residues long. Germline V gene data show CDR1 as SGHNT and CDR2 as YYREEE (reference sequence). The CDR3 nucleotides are TGTGCCAGCAGCTCTAAAGTACGGGGGAAAGTGGAGCAGTACTTC. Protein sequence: CASSSKVRGKVEQYF. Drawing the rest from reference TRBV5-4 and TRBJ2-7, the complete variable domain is ETGVTQSPTHLIKTRGQQVTLRCSSQSGHNTVSWYQQALGQGPQFIFQYYREEENGRGNFPPRFSGLQFPNYSSELNVNALELDDSALYLCASSSKVRGKVEQYFGPGTRLTVT.

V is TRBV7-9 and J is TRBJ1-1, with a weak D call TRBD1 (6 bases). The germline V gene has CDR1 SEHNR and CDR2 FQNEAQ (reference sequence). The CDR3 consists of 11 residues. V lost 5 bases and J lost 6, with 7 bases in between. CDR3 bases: TGTGCCAGCAGCCCAGGGGCTGAAGCTTTCTTT. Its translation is CASSPGAEAFF.

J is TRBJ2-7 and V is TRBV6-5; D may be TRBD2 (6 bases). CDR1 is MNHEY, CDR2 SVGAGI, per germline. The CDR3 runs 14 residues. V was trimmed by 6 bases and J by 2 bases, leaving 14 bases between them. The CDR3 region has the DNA TGTGCCAGCAGACTAGCACAGAACCCCTACGAGCAGTACTTC. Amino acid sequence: CASRLAQNPYEQYF.